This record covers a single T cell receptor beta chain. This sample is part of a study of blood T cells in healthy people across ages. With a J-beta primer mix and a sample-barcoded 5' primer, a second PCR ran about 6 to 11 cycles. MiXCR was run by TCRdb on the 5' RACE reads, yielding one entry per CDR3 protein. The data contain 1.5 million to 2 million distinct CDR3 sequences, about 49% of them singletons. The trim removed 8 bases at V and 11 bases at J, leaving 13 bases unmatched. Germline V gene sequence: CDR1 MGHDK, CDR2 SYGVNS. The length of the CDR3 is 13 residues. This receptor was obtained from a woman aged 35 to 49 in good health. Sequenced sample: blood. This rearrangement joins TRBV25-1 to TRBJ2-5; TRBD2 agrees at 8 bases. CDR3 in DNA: TGTGCCAGCGGACTAGCACTATACAATGAGCAGTACTTC. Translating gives CASGLALYNEQYF. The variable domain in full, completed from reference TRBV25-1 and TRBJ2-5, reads EADIYQTPRYLVIGTGKKITLECSQTMGHDKMYWYQQDPGMELHLIHYSYGVNSTEKGDLSSESTVSRIRTEHFPLTLESARPSHTSQYLCASGLALYNEQYFGPGTRLLVL.